A selection of T cell receptor beta chains follows, all from one sample in a study of cytomegalovirus exposure and HLA in healthy donors. Some clones are missing from TCRdb's copy, which holds only in-frame ones; the method was immunoSEQ multiplex PCR. The sample carries approximately 77,000 clones, approximately 75% recorded once. Sequencing input: PBMCs. The receptor source for this set is a woman in her thirties or forties in good health and CMV-seronegative. The CDR3 runs from the conserved cysteine through the conserved F or W. Fields, in order: D gene, J gene, clone size, V gene, CDR3 DNA, CDR3 protein. The D gene is left open where the match is weak. Clone sizes are given selectively: once, few, many, or a class where the clone is expanded.

D: NA; J: TRBJ2-1; size: NA; V: TRBV5-8; DNA: TGTGCCAGCCGGAGGGCAGGCAACATTTACAATGAGCAGTTCTTC; CDR3: CASRRAGNIYNEQFF
D: TRBD2; J: TRBJ2-2; size: NA; V: TRBV10-3; DNA: TGTGCCATCAGCCCGCCGGGGGGGGCGGACACCGGGGAGCTGTTTTTT; CDR3: CAISPPGGADTGELFF
D: NA; J: TRBJ1-4; size: NA; V: TRBV27; DNA: TGTGCCAGCAGTTTACGGGGGATTGTAGGGGAAAAACTGTTTTTT; CDR3: CASSLRGIVGEKLFF
D: TRBD1; J: TRBJ2-7; size: NA; V: TRBV5-5; DNA: TGTGCCAGCAGCCGTATGAGGGGGCTCCTTTTAAGGTCCTACGAGCAGTACTTC; CDR3: CASSRMRGLLLRSYEQYF
D: NA; J: TRBJ2-1; size: once; V: TRBV7-2; DNA: TGTGCCAGCAGCTTAGCCGCCAGGGGACCCTACAATGAGCAGTTCTTC; CDR3: CASSLAARGPYNEQFF
D: NA; J: TRBJ2-2; size: NA; V: TRBV29-1; DNA: TGCAGCGTTATGGAGGGGGCGAGCACCGGGGAGCTGTTTTTT; CDR3: CSVMEGASTGELFF
D: TRBD1; J: TRBJ2-1; size: NA; V: TRBV5-1; DNA: TGCGCCAGCAGCTTGTATGGACAGGGGAAGGGTGAGCAGTTCTTC; CDR3: CASSLYGQGKGEQFF
D: NA; J: TRBJ1-5; size: NA; V: TRBV19; DNA: TGTGCCAGCACCACTATCAAGGTGGGGGGGCAGCCCCAGCATTTT; CDR3: CASTTIKVGGQPQHF
D: NA; J: TRBJ2-3; size: NA; V: TRBV9; DNA: TGTGCCAGCAGCGTAGACGAGGGAATAAGCACAGATACGCAGTATTTT; CDR3: CASSVDEGISTDTQYF
D: TRBD1; J: TRBJ2-5; size: NA; V: TRBV11-1; DNA: TGTGCCAGCAGCAAATACAGGGGTGAGGTGGTGGAGACCCAGTACTTC; CDR3: CASSKYRGEVVETQYF
D: NA; J: TRBJ2-7; size: NA; V: TRBV10-2; DNA: TGCGCCAGCAGCTCCGGGTTTTCCTACGAGCAGTACTTC; CDR3: CASSSGFSYEQYF
D: TRBD1; J: TRBJ1-1; size: NA; V: TRBV5-1; DNA: TGCGCCAGCAGCAGCTCGACAGGGATGAACACTGAAGCTTTCTTT; CDR3: CASSSSTGMNTEAFF
D: TRBD2; J: TRBJ2-1; size: NA; V: TRBV11-1; DNA: TGTGCCAGCAGCTTGGGGGGGAACCGGCATGAGCAGTTCTTC; CDR3: CASSLGGNRHEQFF
D: TRBD1; J: TRBJ1-2; size: few; V: TRBV5-8; DNA: TGTGCCAGCAGCCGTCCGGGACAGGGATTCTATGGCTACACCTTC; CDR3: CASSRPGQGFYGYTF
D: NA; J: TRBJ2-2; size: NA; V: TRBV7-9; DNA: TGTGCCAGCAGCCCATTCACCGGGGAGCTGTTTTTT; CDR3: CASSPFTGELFF
D: TRBD2; J: TRBJ2-1; size: NA; V: TRBV5-1; DNA: TGCGCCAGCAGCCCGACTAGCGGGAGTCTGAATGAGCAGTTCTTC; CDR3: CASSPTSGSLNEQFF
D: NA; J: TRBJ1-2; size: NA; V: TRBV5-4; DNA: TGTGCCAGCAGCCAGAGCGGGGTTTACACCTTC; CDR3: CASSQSGVYTF
D: TRBD1; J: TRBJ2-2; size: NA; V: TRBV5-1; DNA: TGCGCCAGCAACCCCGACAGGGGGACAGGGCGACCCGGGGAGCTGTTTTTT; CDR3: CASNPDRGTGRPGELFF
D: TRBD2; J: TRBJ2-2; size: NA; V: TRBV7-3; DNA: TGTGCCAGCAGCTTGGATAGCGGGGGAGCCACCGGGGAGCTGTTTTTT; CDR3: CASSLDSGGATGELFF
D: NA; J: TRBJ2-3; size: NA; V: TRBV10-2; DNA: TGCGCCAGCAGCCGGACGGGGACTTCTAGCACAGATACGCAGTATTTT; CDR3: CASSRTGTSSTDTQYF
D: NA; J: TRBJ2-5; size: NA; V: TRBV11-2; DNA: TGTGCCAGCAGCTCACAAGAGACCCAGTACTTC; CDR3: CASSSQETQYF
D: NA; J: TRBJ1-3; size: NA; V: TRBV18; DNA: TGTGCCAGCTCACCACTTAGGCCACAGGGTCGTTCTATGAACACCATATATTTT; CDR3: CASSPLRPQGRSMNTIYF
D: TRBD1; J: TRBJ2-7; size: NA; V: TRBV25-1; DNA: TGTGCCAGCAGTGCCTCGAACAGGGGTGCTAACTACGAGCAGTACTTC; CDR3: CASSASNRGANYEQYF
D: TRBD2; J: TRBJ2-1; size: few; V: TRBV5-1; DNA: TGCGCCAGCAGCTTGGTAGGGTTGGGGACTACGGACGAGCAGTTCTTC; CDR3: CASSLVGLGTTDEQFF
D: NA; J: TRBJ2-2; size: NA; V: TRBV9; DNA: TGTGCCAGCAGCGGCCGGGACACCCTCACCGGGGAGCTGTTTTTT; CDR3: CASSGRDTLTGELFF
D: TRBD2; J: TRBJ2-1; size: NA; V: TRBV6-4; DNA: TGTGCCAGCAGTGACGGACTAGCGGGGGTCGGTGAGCAGTTCTTC; CDR3: CASSDGLAGVGEQFF
D: NA; J: TRBJ1-2; size: few; V: TRBV15; DNA: TGTGCCACCAGCAGAGATGGAACAAACCAGGTCCGGGGCTACACCTTC; CDR3: CATSRDGTNQVRGYTF
D: NA; J: TRBJ2-2; size: NA; V: TRBV7-3; DNA: TGTGCCAGCAGCTCCGTCCCTACAGGGAATACCGGGGAGCTGTTTTTT; CDR3: CASSSVPTGNTGELFF
D: TRBD2; J: TRBJ2-2; size: few; V: TRBV9; DNA: TGTGCCAGCAGCGTAGGGACTAGCGGGAACACCGGGGAGCTGTTTTTT; CDR3: CASSVGTSGNTGELFF
D: TRBD2; J: TRBJ2-3; size: NA; V: TRBV7-2; DNA: TGTGCCAGCAGCTTAGTGACTAGCCCACTCGGGGGTACGCAGTATTTT; CDR3: CASSLVTSPLGGTQYF
D: NA; J: TRBJ1-1; size: NA; V: TRBV30; DNA: TGTGCCTCCTCCAGGGGGAACACTGAAGCTTTCTTT; CDR3: CASSRGNTEAFF
D: NA; J: TRBJ1-2; size: NA; V: TRBV5-5; DNA: TGTGCCAGCAGCTTGACAGGGAGCGTCTATGGCTACACCTTC; CDR3: CASSLTGSVYGYTF
D: NA; J: TRBJ2-1; size: NA; V: TRBV7-6; DNA: TGTGCCAGCAGCTGGGGGGATGAGCAGTTCTTC; CDR3: CASSWGDEQFF
D: NA; J: TRBJ1-1; size: few; V: TRBV19; DNA: TGTGCCAGTAGCGGGGGTTCAGTAAAAACTGAAGCTTTCTTT; CDR3: CASSGGSVKTEAFF
D: NA; J: TRBJ1-3; size: NA; V: TRBV7-2; DNA: TGTGCCAGCAGCCAACACGGGGGGATTGGGGGAAACACCATATATTTT; CDR3: CASSQHGGIGGNTIYF
D: TRBD2; J: TRBJ2-7; size: NA; V: TRBV30; DNA: TGTGCCTGGAGTGTACCCACCGGGACTAGGAGTCGCTACGAGCAGTACTTC; CDR3: CAWSVPTGTRSRYEQYF
D: TRBD2; J: TRBJ2-2; size: NA; V: TRBV5-5; DNA: TGTGCCAGCAGCTATGGACTAGCGGGGGGAACCGGGGAGCTGTTTTTT; CDR3: CASSYGLAGGTGELFF
D: NA; J: TRBJ2-7; size: NA; V: TRBV30; DNA: TGTGCCTGGGGCTCAGCAGGGGGGCTATACGAGCAGTACTTC; CDR3: CAWGSAGGLYEQYF
D: TRBD1; J: TRBJ1-5; size: NA; V: TRBV10-3; DNA: TGTGCCATCAGTGCCCGGGACAGGGGGCTTCAGCCCCAGCATTTT; CDR3: CAISARDRGLQPQHF
D: TRBD1; J: TRBJ1-2; size: NA; V: TRBV12-5; DNA: TGTGCTAGTGGTTTGGGACAGGGACATGGCTACACCTTC; CDR3: CASGLGQGHGYTF
D: TRBD1; J: TRBJ1-4; size: NA; V: TRBV5-1; DNA: TGCGCCAGCAGCTTGGACAGGGGTGATGAAAAACTGTTTTTT; CDR3: CASSLDRGDEKLFF